This is a list of T cell receptor beta chains from one sample in a study of T cell responses to AZD1222 COVID-19 vaccine. Data came from immunoSEQ multiplex PCR; TCRdb stores just in-frame clones and leaves some out. The sample records 35,000 or so clones, about 88% being singletons. The material sequenced was peripheral blood, taken on day 0 of AZD1222 vaccination. The source of these receptors is an adult in good health. Both conserved end residues are part of each CDR3. A D gene is named only where the DNA matches it firmly. Some rows have no size entry. The others give once, few or many, or a class for an expanded clone.

.,TRBJ1-2,TRBV4-3,.,CASSQDTSVYYGYTF,TGCGCCAGCAGCCAAGATACCAGTGTATACTATGGCTACACCTTC
.,TRBJ2-3,TRBV21-1,.,CASSATGTGLTDTQYF,TGTGCCAGCAGCGCCACCGGGACAGGGCTCACAGATACGCAGTATTTT
TRBD2,TRBJ2-3,TRBV6-4,.,CASSKTSGVSDTQYF,TGTGCCAGCAGCAAGACTAGCGGGGTATCAGATACGCAGTATTTT
TRBD2,TRBJ2-1,TRBV5-1,.,CASSRLAGNNEQFF,TGCGCCAGCAGCCGACTAGCGGGAAACAATGAGCAGTTCTTC
TRBD1,TRBJ1-2,TRBV10-1,.,CASSATGNPNYGYTF,TGCGCCAGCAGCGCGACAGGGAATCCCAACTATGGCTACACCTTC
.,TRBJ2-7,TRBV12-3/TRBV12-4,.,CASSLRPSYEQYF,TGTGCCAGCAGTTTAAGGCCTTCCTACGAGCAGTACTTC
.,TRBJ2-7,TRBV5-4,.,CASSFYTYEQYF,TGTGCCAGCAGCTTCTATACCTACGAGCAGTACTTC
TRBD1,TRBJ2-7,TRBV14,few,CASSQDHREWTGDSEQYF,TGTGCCAGCAGCCAAGATCATCGGGAGTGGACAGGGGATAGCGAGCAGTACTTC
.,TRBJ2-5,TRBV2,.,CASRENWGETQYF,TGTGCCAGCAGGGAAAATTGGGGAGAGACCCAGTACTTC
.,TRBJ1-1,TRBV6-1,.,CASSEATEREAFF,TGTGCCAGCAGTGAAGCGACGGAACGTGAAGCTTTCTTT
TRBD2,TRBJ2-3,TRBV9,.,CASSASGSTDTQYF,TGTGCCAGCAGCGCTAGCGGGAGCACAGATACGCAGTATTTT
.,TRBJ1-1,TRBV28,.,CASSFRLGNTEAFF,TGTGCCAGCAGTTTCCGCCTGGGGAACACTGAAGCTTTCTTT
TRBD2,TRBJ2-1,TRBV19,.,CASSMIFLGLAGNEQFF,TGTGCCAGTAGTATGATTTTCCTTGGACTAGCGGGGAATGAGCAGTTCTTC
.,TRBJ2-1,TRBV2,.,CASKWAGIGEQFF,TGTGCCAGCAAATGGGCGGGGATCGGTGAGCAGTTCTTC
.,TRBJ1-5,TRBV4-1,.,CASSQDRPGNQPQHF,TGCGCCAGCAGCCAAGATAGGCCAGGTAATCAGCCCCAGCATTTT
TRBD1,TRBJ2-1,TRBV19,.,CASSTTRDSNEQFF,TGTGCCAGTAGTACAACCCGGGACAGCAATGAGCAGTTCTTC
.,TRBJ2-7,TRBV18,.,CASSPVSYEQYF,TGTGCCAGCTCCCCAGTCTCCTACGAGCAGTACTTC
TRBD1,TRBJ2-7,TRBV4-1,.,CASSQVSVRGWTGYEQYF,TGCGCCAGCAGCCAAGTTTCTGTGCGAGGCTGGACAGGGTACGAGCAGTACTTC
.,TRBJ1-4,TRBV6-5,once,CASRQGGAREKLFF,TGTGCCAGCAGGCAAGGGGGGGCTCGAGAAAAACTGTTTTTT
.,TRBJ2-1,TRBV20-1,.,CSASQPPEQFF,TGCAGTGCTAGTCAACCACCCGAGCAGTTCTTC
.,TRBJ1-2,TRBV29-1,.,CSVRDSVLYGYTF,TGCAGCGTTCGTGACTCTGTCCTCTATGGCTACACCTTC
.,TRBJ1-3,TRBV29-1,.,CSVEKGNTIYF,TGCAGCGTTGAGAAAGGAAACACCATATATTTT
.,TRBJ1-1,TRBV7-9,.,CASSLGAARNTEAFF,TGTGCCAGCAGCTTAGGGGCAGCGAGGAACACTGAAGCTTTCTTT
TRBD1,TRBJ2-5,TRBV19,.,CASSRDRGSGQETQYF,TGTGCCAGTAGTAGGGACAGGGGCAGCGGCCAAGAGACCCAGTACTTC
.,TRBJ1-1,TRBV7-6,.,CASSPPGLGNTEAFF,TGTGCCAGCAGCCCCCCGGGGCTCGGGAACACTGAAGCTTTCTTT
.,TRBJ2-7,TRBV3-1/TRBV3-2,.,CASSQDYGGEQYF,TGTGCCAGCAGCCAAGATTATGGGGGCGAGCAGTACTTC
TRBD1,TRBJ2-7,TRBV4-3,.,CASSQAEGRGREQYF,TGCGCCAGCAGCCAAGCCGAGGGCAGGGGGCGCGAGCAGTACTTC
.,TRBJ2-7,TRBV25-1,.,CASSGFVTGPYEQYF,TGTGCCAGCAGTGGCTTTGTGACGGGGCCTTACGAGCAGTACTTC
TRBD2,TRBJ2-3,TRBV5-1,.,CASSSDLAGGTDTQYF,TGCGCCAGCAGCAGTGACCTAGCGGGGGGAACAGATACGCAGTATTTT